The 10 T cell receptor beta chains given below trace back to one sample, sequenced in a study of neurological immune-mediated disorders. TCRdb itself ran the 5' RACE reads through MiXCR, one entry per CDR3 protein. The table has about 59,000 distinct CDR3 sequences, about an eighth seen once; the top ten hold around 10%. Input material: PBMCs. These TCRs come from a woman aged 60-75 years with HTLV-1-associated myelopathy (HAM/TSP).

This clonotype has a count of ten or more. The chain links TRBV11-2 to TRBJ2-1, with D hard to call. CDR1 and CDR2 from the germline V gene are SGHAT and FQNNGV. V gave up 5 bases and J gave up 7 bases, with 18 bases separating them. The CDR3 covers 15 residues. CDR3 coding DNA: TGTGCCAGCAGCCTTACTTTTTCCCTTTTAAATGAGCAGTTCTTC. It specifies CASSLTFSLLNEQFF.

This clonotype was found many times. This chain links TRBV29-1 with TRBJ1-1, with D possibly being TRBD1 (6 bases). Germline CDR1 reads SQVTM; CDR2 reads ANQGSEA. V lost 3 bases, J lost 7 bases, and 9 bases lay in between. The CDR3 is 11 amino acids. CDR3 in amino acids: CSVEEGVEAFF. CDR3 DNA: TGCAGCGTTGAGGAGGGGGTTGAAGCTTTCTTT.

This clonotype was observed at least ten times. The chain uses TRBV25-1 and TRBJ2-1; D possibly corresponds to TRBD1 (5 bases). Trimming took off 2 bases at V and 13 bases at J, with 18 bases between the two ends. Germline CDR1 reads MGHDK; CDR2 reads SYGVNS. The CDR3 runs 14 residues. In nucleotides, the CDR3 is TGTGCCAGCAGTGAAGGTTGGCAGGGTAGTTCTCAGTTCTTC. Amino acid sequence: CASSEGWQGSSQFF.

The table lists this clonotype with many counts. The CDR3, as DNA: TGTGCCAGCAGTTTAGGTGCGGGAGGGCCAGATACGCAGTATTTT. Translated, it gives CASSLGAGGPDTQYF. The V gene is TRBV12-3 or TRBV12-4, the J gene TRBJ2-3; 9 bases map to TRBD2. V lost 1 base to trimming and J lost 4 bases; unmatched junction nucleotides: 3. The CDR3 contains 15 residues.

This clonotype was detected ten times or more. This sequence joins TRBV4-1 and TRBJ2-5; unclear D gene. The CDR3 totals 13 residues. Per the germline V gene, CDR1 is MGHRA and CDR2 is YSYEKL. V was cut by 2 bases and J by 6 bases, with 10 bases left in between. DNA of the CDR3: TGCGCCAGCAGCCAACCAGCCCCACAGACCCAGTACTTC. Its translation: CASSQPAPQTQYF.

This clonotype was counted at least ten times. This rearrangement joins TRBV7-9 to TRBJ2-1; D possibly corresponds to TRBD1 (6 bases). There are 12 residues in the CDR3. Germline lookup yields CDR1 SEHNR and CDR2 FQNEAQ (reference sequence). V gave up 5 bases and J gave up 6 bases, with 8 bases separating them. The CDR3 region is CASSNRVNEQFF. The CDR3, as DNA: TGTGCCAGCAGCAACAGGGTCAATGAGCAGTTCTTC.

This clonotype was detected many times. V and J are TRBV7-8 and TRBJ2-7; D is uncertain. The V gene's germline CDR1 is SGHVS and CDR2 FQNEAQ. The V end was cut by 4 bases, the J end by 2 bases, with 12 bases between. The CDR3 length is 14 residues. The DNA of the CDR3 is TGTGCCAGCAGCTCCGCCGGCGGACCCTACGAGCAGTACTTC. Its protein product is CASSSAGGPYEQYF.

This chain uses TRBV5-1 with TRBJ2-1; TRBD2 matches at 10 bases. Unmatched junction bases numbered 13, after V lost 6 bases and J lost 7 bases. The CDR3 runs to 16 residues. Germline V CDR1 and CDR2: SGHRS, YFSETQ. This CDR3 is CASNREAGGPLNEQFF. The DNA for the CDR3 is TGCGCCAGCAACCGGGAAGCGGGAGGGCCCCTTAATGAGCAGTTCTTC.

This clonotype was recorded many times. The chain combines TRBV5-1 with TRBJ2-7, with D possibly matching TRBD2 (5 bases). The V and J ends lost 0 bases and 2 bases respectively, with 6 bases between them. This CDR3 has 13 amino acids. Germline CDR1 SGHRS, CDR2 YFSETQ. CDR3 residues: CASSLELAYEQYF. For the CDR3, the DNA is TGCGCCAGCAGCTTGGAACTAGCCTACGAGCAGTACTTC. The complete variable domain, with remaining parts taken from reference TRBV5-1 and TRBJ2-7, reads KAGVTQTPRYLIKTRGQQVTLSCSPISGHRSVSWYQQTPGQGLQFLFEYFSETQRNKGNFPGRFSGRQFSNSRSEMNVSTLELGDSALYLCASSLELAYEQYFGPGTRLTVT.

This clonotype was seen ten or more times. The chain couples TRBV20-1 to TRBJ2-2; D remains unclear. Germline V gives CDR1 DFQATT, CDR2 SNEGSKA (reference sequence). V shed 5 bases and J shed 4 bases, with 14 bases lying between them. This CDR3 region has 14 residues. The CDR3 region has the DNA TGCAGTGCTGGACCCGAAGGCCGCACCGGGGAGCTGTTTTTT. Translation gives CSAGPEGRTGELFF.